This entry is about one T cell receptor beta chain. Its target is not known. Resections from corrective heart surgery provided thymus tissue. All donors were healthy Finnish infants who were undergoing corrective surgery to treat congenital heart defects. The record originates from a study of human thymus T cells. Study-wide results and caveats: V and J genes seemed to be used with bias in thymic and blood repertoires. There were highly overlapping thymic repertoires among unrelated individuals, as related research reported.

This CDR3 is built from 12 residues. Trimming pared 2 bases from V and 9 bases from J, leaving 8 bases between. Germline values: CDR1 MNHEY, CDR2 SVGAGI. Produced via immunoSEQ multiplex PCR; TCRdb's table is partial and in-frame only. This table has 120,000 or so clones, around 94% appearing once. This clonotype was obtained from a boy under three years old with a congenital heart defect but otherwise immunologically healthy. Sequencing used thymus tissue. The chain uses TRBV6-5 and TRBJ2-1; D gene ambiguous. The CDR3 spells CASSYETVEQFF. As DNA, the CDR3 is TGTGCCAGCAGTTACGAGACGGTTGAGCAGTTCTTC.